These T cell receptor beta chains were read from a single sample in a study of shared clonotypes between healthy human individuals. Measured with immunoSEQ multiplex PCR; TCRdb has only the in-frame clones, and not every one. The table includes fewer than 2.5 million clones, roughly 93% detected once. Sequences were obtained from naive CD4+ T cells from PBMCs. These receptors all stem from a man aged 18 to 29 in good health. Some clones in this sample may be carry-over from other donors' samples. CDR3s include the opening cysteine and the closing phenylalanine or tryptophan. Each record gives: clone size, CDR3 length, D gene, V gene, J gene, CDR3 DNA, CDR3 protein. The D gene is left open where the match is weak. Where a row states a size, it is once, few, many or the class of an expanded clone; other rows omit it.

>NA|15|TRBD2|TRBV29-1|TRBJ2-7
TGCAGCGTTGGTTTTAGCGGGAGGGGTTCCCACGAGCAGTACTTC
CSVGFSGRGSHEQYF
>NA|15|NA|TRBV6-1|TRBJ2-1
TGTGCCAGCAGTGAACGGGGGGCAAGGTACAATGAGCAGTTCTTC
CASSERGARYNEQFF
>NA|12|NA|TRBV10-3|TRBJ1-1
TGTGCCATCAGTGTAGGGAGTGGTGAAGCTTTCTTT
CAISVGSGEAFF
>NA|16|NA|TRBV19|TRBJ1-4
TGTGCCAGTAGTCAAGGGACGGCATCAACTAATGAAAAACTGTTTTTT
CASSQGTASTNEKLFF
>NA|16|NA|TRBV28|TRBJ1-2
TGTGCCAGCAGGACCCCTGGGGGGGCCCGTAACTATGGCTACACCTTC
CASRTPGGARNYGYTF
>NA|14|NA|TRBV5-1|TRBJ2-7
TGCGCCAGCAGCTTGGAGACGGCCTCCTACGAGCAGTACTTC
CASSLETASYEQYF
>NA|18|NA|TRBV19|TRBJ2-1
TGTGCCAGTAGTCCAAGGGCACTTCCGTTAGTTTCCTACAATGAGCAGTTCTTC
CASSPRALPLVSYNEQFF
>NA|15|NA|TRBV7-9|TRBJ1-3
TGTGCCAGCAAAGGCGTTCTAAGCTCTGGAAACACCATATATTTT
CASKGVLSSGNTIYF
>NA|15|NA|TRBV7-9|TRBJ1-5
TGTGCCAGCAGCCCCGGACAGAATTTCAATCAGCCCCAGCATTTT
CASSPGQNFNQPQHF
>few|17|TRBD2|TRBV15|TRBJ2-2
TGTGCCACCAGCGGGAGGGAAAAACGTCTCGTCTCCGGGGAGCTGTTTTTT
CATSGREKRLVSGELFF
>NA|12|TRBD1|TRBV10-3|TRBJ2-1
TGTGCCCTCAGGGGGCCGATAAATGAGCAGTTCTTC
CALRGPINEQFF
>once|18|TRBD2|TRBV30|TRBJ2-3
TGTGCCTGGAGTGTATTATGGGGACTAGCGGGAGCCACAGATACGCAGTATTTT
CAWSVLWGLAGATDTQYF
>NA|14|NA|TRBV2|TRBJ1-1
TGTGCCAGCAACCCCAGGGCCATGAACACTGAAGCTTTCTTT
CASNPRAMNTEAFF
>NA|17|TRBD2|TRBV11-2|TRBJ2-5
TGTGCCAGCAGCCCTTCGGGCAGCGGGAGGGCCCGGGAGACCCAGTACTTC
CASSPSGSGRARETQYF
>NA|15|NA|TRBV6-6|TRBJ2-7
TGTGCCAGCAAATCCTGGGGGGAGCTCACCTACGAGCAGTACTTC
CASKSWGELTYEQYF
>NA|16|TRBD2|TRBV19|TRBJ2-2
TGTGCCAGTAGGTCCGGGAGGGCCGGGAACACCGGGGAGCTGTTTTTT
CASRSGRAGNTGELFF
>NA|18|NA|TRBV5-1|TRBJ1-3
TGCGCCAGCAGCTTGGTGGGCCCAGGGCCAATCTCTGGAAACACCATATATTTT
CASSLVGPGPISGNTIYF
>NA|14|NA|TRBV2|TRBJ1-5
TGTGCCAGCAGTCTTCTTGGACGCAATCAGCCCCAGCATTTT
CASSLLGRNQPQHF
>NA|14|NA|TRBV28|TRBJ1-5
TGTGCCAGCAGTCCCAGCCATAGCAATCAGCCCCAGCATTTT
CASSPSHSNQPQHF
>NA|15|NA|TRBV6-1|TRBJ1-5
TGTGCCAGCAGTGAGCAGGCGTATAGCAATCAGCCCCAGCATTTT
CASSEQAYSNQPQHF
>once|13|NA|TRBV10-3|TRBJ2-1
TGTGCCATCGGAAGGGACCGCGACAATGAGCAGTTCTTC
CAIGRDRDNEQFF
>NA|13|NA|TRBV27|TRBJ2-2
TGTGCCAGCAGTTTTCATAATTCCGGGGAGCTGTTTTTT
CASSFHNSGELFF
>NA|15|NA|TRBV7-3|TRBJ2-3
TGTGCCAGCAGCGCAGCTGGACAAAGCACAGATACGCAGTATTTT
CASSAAGQSTDTQYF
>NA|14|TRBD1|TRBV7-9|TRBJ1-1
TGTGCCAGCAGCTTAGGGACAGGGGACACTGAAGCTTTCTTT
CASSLGTGDTEAFF
>once|15|NA|TRBV9|TRBJ2-3
TGTGCCAGCAGCGTAGCGTTCAGGGCTACAGATACGCAGTATTTT
CASSVAFRATDTQYF
>NA|13|NA|TRBV5-1|TRBJ1-2
TGCGCCAGCAGCTTGGCCCGGGGGATTGGCTACACCTTC
CASSLARGIGYTF
>NA|13|NA|TRBV9|TRBJ2-2
TGTGCCAGCAGCGTAGTAACCACCGGGGAGCTGTTTTTT
CASSVVTTGELFF